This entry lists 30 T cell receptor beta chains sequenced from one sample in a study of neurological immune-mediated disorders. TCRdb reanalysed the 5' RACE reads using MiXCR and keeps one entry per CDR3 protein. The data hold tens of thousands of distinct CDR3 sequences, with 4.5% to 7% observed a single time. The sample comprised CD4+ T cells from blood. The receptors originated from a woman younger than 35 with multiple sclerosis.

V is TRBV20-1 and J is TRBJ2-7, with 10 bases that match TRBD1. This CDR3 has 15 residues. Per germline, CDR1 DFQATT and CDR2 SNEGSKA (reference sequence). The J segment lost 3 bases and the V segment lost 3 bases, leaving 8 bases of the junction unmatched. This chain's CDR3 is CSARDPGTGDYEQYF. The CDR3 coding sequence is TGCAGTGCTAGGGACCCCGGGACAGGGGACTACGAGCAGTACTTC.

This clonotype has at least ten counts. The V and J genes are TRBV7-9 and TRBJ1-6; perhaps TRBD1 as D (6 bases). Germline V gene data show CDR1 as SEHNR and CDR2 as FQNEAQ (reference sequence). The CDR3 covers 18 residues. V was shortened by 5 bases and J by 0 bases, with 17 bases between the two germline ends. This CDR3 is CASSAVLQGSSYNSPLHF. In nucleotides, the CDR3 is TGTGCCAGCAGCGCAGTATTACAGGGAAGCTCCTATAATTCACCCCTCCACTTT.

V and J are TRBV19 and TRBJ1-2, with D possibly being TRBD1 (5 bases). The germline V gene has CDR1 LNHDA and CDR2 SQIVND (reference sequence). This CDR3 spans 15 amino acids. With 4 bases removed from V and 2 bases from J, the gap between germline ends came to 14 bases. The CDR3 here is CASSTRETVNYGYTF. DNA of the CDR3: TGTGCCAGTAGTACCCGGGAGACAGTCAACTATGGCTACACCTTC.

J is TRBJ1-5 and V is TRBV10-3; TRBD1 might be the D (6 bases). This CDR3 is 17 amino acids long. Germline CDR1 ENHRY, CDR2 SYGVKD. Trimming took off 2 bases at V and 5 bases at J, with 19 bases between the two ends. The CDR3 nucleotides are TGTGCCATCAGTGAGCCAACGGGCAGGGGTGATGATCAGCCCCAGCATTTT. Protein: CAISEPTGRGDDQPQHF.

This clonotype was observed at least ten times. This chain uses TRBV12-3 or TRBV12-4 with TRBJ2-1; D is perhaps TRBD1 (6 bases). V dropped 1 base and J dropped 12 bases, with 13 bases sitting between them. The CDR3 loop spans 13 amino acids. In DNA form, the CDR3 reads TGTGCCAGCAGTTTAGACAGGGCCCACGGGCAGTTCTTC. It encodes CASSLDRAHGQFF.

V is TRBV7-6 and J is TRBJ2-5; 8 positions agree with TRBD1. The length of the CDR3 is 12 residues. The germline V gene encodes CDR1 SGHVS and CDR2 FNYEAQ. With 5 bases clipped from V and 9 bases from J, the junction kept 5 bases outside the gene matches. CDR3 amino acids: CASSVDREAQYF. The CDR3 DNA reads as TGTGCCAGCAGCGTGGACAGGGAGGCCCAGTACTTC.

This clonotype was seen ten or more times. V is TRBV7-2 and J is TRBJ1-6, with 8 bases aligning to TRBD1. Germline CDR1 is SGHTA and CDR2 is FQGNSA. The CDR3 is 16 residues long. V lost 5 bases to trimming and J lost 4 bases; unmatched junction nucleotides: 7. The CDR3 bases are TGTGCCAGCAGCCCAAGGACAGGGCCTTATAATTCACCCCTCCACTTT. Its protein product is CASSPRTGPYNSPLHF.

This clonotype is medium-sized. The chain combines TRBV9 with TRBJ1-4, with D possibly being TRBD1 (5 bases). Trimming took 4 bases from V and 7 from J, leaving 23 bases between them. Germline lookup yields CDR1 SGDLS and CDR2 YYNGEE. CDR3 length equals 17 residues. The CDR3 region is CASSPNLPGTGVEKLFF. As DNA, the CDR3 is TGTGCCAGCAGCCCAAACCTCCCCGGGACGGGAGTTGAAAAACTGTTTTTT.

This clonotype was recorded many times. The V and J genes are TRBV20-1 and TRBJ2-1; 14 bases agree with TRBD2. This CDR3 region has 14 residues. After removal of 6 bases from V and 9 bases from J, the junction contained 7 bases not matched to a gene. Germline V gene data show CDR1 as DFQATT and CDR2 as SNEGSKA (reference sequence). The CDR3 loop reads CSAPGLAGVGEQFF. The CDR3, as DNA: TGCAGTGCGCCGGGACTAGCGGGAGTAGGTGAGCAGTTCTTC.

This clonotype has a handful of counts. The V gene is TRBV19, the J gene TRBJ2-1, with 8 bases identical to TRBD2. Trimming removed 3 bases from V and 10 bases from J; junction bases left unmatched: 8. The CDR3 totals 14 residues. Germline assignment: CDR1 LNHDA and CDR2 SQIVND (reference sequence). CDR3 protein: CASSIGGTRVEQFF. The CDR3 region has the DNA TGTGCCAGTAGTATCGGTGGGACTAGGGTCGAGCAGTTCTTC.

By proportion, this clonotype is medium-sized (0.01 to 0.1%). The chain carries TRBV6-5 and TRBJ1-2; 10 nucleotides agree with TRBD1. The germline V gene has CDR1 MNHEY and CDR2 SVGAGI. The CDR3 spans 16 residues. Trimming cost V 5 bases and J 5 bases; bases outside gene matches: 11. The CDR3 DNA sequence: TGTGCCAGCAGTAAGGTGGTCGGGACAGGGGTTTATGGCTACACCTTC. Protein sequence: CASSKVVGTGVYGYTF.

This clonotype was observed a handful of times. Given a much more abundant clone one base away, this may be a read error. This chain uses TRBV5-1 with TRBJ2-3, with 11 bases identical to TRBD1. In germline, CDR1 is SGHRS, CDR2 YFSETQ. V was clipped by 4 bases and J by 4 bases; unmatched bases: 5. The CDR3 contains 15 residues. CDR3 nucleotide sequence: TGCGCCAGCAGCGAGGGACAGGGGGGTGCAGATACGCAGTATTTT. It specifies CASSEGQGGADTQYF.

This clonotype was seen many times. The CDR3 nucleotides are TGTGCCAGCAGCCAGGTCCGCGGTCCCTACGAGCAGTACTTC. This translates into CASSQVRGPYEQYF. The V call is TRBV14, the J call TRBJ2-7; D is uncertain. Germline V CDR1 and CDR2: SGHDN, FVKESK. Trimming left V 3 bases short and J 2 bases short, with 11 bases between. This CDR3 is 14 amino acids long.

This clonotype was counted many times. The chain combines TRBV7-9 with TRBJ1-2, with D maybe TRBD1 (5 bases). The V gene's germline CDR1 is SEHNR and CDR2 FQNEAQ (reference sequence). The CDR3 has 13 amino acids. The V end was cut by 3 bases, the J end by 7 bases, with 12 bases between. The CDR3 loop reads CASSFSGELGYTF. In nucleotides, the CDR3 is TGTGCCAGCAGCTTTTCGGGGGAGCTTGGCTACACCTTC. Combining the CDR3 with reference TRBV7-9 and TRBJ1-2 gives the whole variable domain DTGVSQNPRHKITKRGQNVTFRCDPISEHNRLYWYRQTLGQGPEFLTYFQNEAQLEKSRLLSDRFSAERPKGSFSTLEIQRTEQGDSAMYLCASSFSGELGYTFGSGTRLTVV.

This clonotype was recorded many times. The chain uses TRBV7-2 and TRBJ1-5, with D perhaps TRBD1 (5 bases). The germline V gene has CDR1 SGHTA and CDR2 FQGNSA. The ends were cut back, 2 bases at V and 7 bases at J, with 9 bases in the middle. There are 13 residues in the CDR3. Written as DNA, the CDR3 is TGTGCCAGCAGCTTAAGGGGAGGGCAGCCCCAGCATTTT. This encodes CASSLRGGQPQHF.

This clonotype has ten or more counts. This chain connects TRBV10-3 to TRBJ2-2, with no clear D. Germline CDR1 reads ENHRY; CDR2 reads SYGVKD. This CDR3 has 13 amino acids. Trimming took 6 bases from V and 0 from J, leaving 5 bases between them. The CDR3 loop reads CAIRGANTGELFF. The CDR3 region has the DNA TGTGCCATCAGGGGCGCGAACACCGGGGAGCTGTTTTTT.

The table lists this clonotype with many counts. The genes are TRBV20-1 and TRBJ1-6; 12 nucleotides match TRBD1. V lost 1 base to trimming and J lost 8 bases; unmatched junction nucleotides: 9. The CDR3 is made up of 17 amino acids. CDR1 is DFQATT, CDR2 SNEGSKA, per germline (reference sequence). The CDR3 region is CSARGSGTGGVYSPLHF. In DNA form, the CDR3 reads TGCAGTGCTAGAGGATCCGGGACAGGGGGCGTTTATTCACCCCTCCACTTT.

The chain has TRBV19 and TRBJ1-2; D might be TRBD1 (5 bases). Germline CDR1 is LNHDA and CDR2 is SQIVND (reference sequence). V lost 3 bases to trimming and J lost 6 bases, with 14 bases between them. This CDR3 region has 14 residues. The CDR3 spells CASSISQRTHGYTF. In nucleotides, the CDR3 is TGTGCCAGTAGTATCTCGCAGAGGACACATGGCTACACCTTC.

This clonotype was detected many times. CDR3: CASSQDLSQSEKLFF. The CDR3 DNA follows: TGTGCCAGCAGCCAAGACCTTTCCCAATCTGAAAAACTGTTTTTT. This rearrangement joins TRBV14 to TRBJ1-4; D gene ambiguous. The CDR3 extends over 15 amino acids. V dropped 0 bases and J dropped 7 bases, with 12 bases sitting between them. Germline CDR1 and CDR2: SGHDN and FVKESK.

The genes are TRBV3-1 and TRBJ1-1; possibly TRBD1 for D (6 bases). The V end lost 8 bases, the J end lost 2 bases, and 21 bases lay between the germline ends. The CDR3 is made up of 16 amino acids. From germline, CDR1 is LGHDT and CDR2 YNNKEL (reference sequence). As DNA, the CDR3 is TGTGCCAGCGCCAGCAGCTTGGGAGGGGGTAACACTGAAGCTTTCTTT. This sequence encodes CASASSLGGGNTEAFF. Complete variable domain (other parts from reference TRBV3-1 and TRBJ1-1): DTAVSQTPKYLVTQMGNDKSIKCEQNLGHDTMYWYKQDSKKFLKIMFSYNNKELIINETVPNRFSPKSPDKAHLNLHINSLELGDSAVYFCASASSLGGGNTEAFFGQGTRLTVV.

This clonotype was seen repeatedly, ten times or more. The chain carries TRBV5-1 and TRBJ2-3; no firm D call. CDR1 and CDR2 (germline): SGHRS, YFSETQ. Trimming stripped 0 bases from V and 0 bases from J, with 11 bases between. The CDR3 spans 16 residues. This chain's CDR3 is CASSLVGQLSTDTQYF. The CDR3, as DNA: TGCGCCAGCAGCTTGGTAGGCCAACTTAGCACAGATACGCAGTATTTT.

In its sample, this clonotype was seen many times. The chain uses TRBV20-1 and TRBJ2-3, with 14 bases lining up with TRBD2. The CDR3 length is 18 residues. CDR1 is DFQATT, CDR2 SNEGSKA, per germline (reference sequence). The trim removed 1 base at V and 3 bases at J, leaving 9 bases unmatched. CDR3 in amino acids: CSARGGRGTSGRTDTQYF. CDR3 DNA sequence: TGCAGTGCTAGAGGGGGACGCGGGACTAGCGGGAGAACAGATACGCAGTATTTT.

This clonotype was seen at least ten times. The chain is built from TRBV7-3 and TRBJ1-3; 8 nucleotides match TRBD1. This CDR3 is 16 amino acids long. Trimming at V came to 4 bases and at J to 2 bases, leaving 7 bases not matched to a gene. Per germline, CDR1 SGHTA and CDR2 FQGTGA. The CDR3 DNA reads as TGTGCCAGCAGCTCAGGACCGACAGGGGCTGGAAACACCATATATTTT. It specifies CASSSGPTGAGNTIYF.

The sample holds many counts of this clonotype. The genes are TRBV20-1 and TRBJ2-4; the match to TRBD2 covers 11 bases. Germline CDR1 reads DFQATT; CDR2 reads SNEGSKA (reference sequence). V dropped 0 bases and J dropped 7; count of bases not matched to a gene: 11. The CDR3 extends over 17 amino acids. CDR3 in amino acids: CSARDHGLAGWGNIQYF. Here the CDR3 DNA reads TGCAGTGCTAGAGATCATGGACTAGCGGGCTGGGGGAACATTCAGTACTTC.

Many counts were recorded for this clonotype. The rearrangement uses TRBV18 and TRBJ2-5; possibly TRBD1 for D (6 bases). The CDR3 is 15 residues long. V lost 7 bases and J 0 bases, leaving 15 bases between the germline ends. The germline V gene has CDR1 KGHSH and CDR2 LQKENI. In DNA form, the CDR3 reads TGTGCCAGCTTCCTCTCCCGGGACAACCAAGAGACCCAGTACTTC. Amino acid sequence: CASFLSRDNQETQYF.

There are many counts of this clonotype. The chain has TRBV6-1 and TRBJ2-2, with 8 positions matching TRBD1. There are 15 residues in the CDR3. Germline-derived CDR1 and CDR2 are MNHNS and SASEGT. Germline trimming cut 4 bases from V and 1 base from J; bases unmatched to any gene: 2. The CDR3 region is CASSGDRRNTGELFF. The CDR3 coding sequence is TGTGCCAGCAGTGGGGACAGGAGGAACACCGGGGAGCTGTTTTTT.

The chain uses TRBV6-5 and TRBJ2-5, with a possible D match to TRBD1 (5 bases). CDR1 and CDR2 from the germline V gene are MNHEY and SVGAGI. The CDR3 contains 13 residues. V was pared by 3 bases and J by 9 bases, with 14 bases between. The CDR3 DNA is TGTGCCAGCAGTTATTTCCGTCAAGGGGCCCAGTACTTC. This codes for CASSYFRQGAQYF.

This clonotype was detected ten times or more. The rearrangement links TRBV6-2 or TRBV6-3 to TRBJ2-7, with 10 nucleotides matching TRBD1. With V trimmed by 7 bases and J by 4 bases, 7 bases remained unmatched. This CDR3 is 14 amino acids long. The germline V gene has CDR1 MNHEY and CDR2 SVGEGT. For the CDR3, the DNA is TGTGCCAGCAAACGGGACAGGGGAGTATACGAGCAGTACGTC. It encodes CASKRDRGVYEQYV.

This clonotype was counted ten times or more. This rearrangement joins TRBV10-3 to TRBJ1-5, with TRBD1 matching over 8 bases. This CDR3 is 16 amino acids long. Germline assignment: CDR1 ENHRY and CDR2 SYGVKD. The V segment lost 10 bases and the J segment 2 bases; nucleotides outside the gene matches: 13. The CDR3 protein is CATQRDRGMGNQPQHF. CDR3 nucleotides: TGTGCCACCCAACGCGACAGGGGAATGGGCAATCAGCCCCAGCATTTT.

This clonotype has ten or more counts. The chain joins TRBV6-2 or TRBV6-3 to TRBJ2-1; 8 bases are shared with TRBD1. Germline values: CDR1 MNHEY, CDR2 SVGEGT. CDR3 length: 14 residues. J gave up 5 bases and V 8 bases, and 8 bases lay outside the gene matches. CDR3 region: CASARTGPHNEQFF. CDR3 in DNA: TGTGCCAGCGCGCGGACAGGGCCCCACAATGAGCAGTTCTTC.